These 11 T cell receptor beta chains were sequenced from one sample in a study of blood T cell repertoires in COVID-19. Here immunoSEQ multiplex PCR was the method, and the copy in TCRdb shows in-frame clones only, minus some. The table includes under 65,000 clones, 65% to 90% detected once. Source material: peripheral blood. Source of these receptors: a man aged 55-75 years with acute or convalescent COVID-19.

The CDR3 region has the DNA TGTGCCAGTAGTATACCGGGACAAACCTACGAGCAGTACTTC. This gives the protein CASSIPGQTYEQYF. The chain links TRBV19 to TRBJ2-7; TRBD1 is a possible D gene (6 bases). Looked up from germline, CDR1 is LNHDA and CDR2 is SQIVND (reference sequence). Trimming shortened V by 2 bases and J by 2 bases, and 10 bases separated the two germline ends. The CDR3 totals 14 residues.

The chain joins TRBV3-1 (or the pseudogene TRBV3-2) to TRBJ2-2, with D unresolved. This CDR3 is 14 amino acids long. Trimming shortened V by 0 bases and J by 1 base, and 3 bases separated the two germline ends. The germline gives CDR1 LGHDT, CDR2 YNNKEL (reference sequence). The chain's CDR3 is CASSQDRNTGELFF. For the CDR3, the DNA is TGTGCCAGCAGCCAAGACAGGAACACCGGGGAGCTGTTTTTT.

The chain has TRBV18 and TRBJ2-5; 14 bases are a match to TRBD2. J gave up 2 bases and V 4 bases, and 15 bases lay outside the gene matches. Germline V CDR1 and CDR2: KGHSH, LQKENI. The CDR3 is 20 amino acids. The chain's CDR3 is CASSLSRLAGGPWRQETQYF. The CDR3 DNA sequence: TGTGCCAGCTCACTTAGTCGACTAGCGGGAGGGCCTTGGCGACAAGAGACCCAGTACTTC.

J is TRBJ2-7 and V is TRBV15; D is perhaps TRBD1 (6 bases). V lost 3 bases, J lost 6 bases, and 12 bases lay in between. CDR3 size: 13 residues. The germline V gene has CDR1 LNHNV and CDR2 YYDKDF (reference sequence). CDR3: CATSRAGVSEQYF. In DNA, the CDR3 is TGTGCCACCAGCAGGGCAGGGGTAAGCGAGCAGTACTTC.

A few counts support this clone. The genes are TRBV10-3 and TRBJ1-1; D possibly corresponds to TRBD1 (6 bases). This CDR3 spans 17 amino acids. V lost 6 bases to trimming and J lost 0 bases, with 20 bases between them. CDR1 and CDR2 (germline): ENHRY, SYGVKD. The CDR3 reads CAIRLSEGVAMNTEAFF. The CDR3 bases are TGTGCCATCAGACTCTCCGAGGGGGTGGCCATGAACACTGAAGCTTTCTTT.

The chain recombines TRBV11-3 with TRBJ2-1; TRBD2 matches 9 bases. The CDR3 is made up of 15 amino acids. With V trimmed by 1 base and J by 4 bases, 2 bases remained unmatched. Per the germline V gene, CDR1 is SGHNT and CDR2 is YENEEA. The CDR3 DNA sequence: TGTGCCAGCAGCTTAGCCAGCGGGAGGTACAATGAGCAGTTCTTC. Protein: CASSLASGRYNEQFF.

V usage is TRBV9 and J usage is TRBJ2-2; 10 bases match TRBD2. This CDR3 has 16 residues. Unmatched junction bases numbered 6, after V lost 0 bases and J lost 7 bases. Germline loops: CDR1 SGDLS, CDR2 YYNGEE. Here the CDR3 reads CASSVDSGRAGGELFF. In DNA, the CDR3 is TGTGCCAGCAGCGTAGACAGCGGGAGGGCCGGCGGGGAGCTGTTTTTT.

The chain uses TRBV3-1 (or the pseudogene TRBV3-2) and TRBJ1-1; 10 bases map to TRBD1. V shed 4 bases and J 5 bases; nucleotides not matched to a gene: 7. The CDR3 runs 15 residues. Germline CDR1 reads LGHDT; CDR2 reads YNNKEL (reference sequence). CDR3 nucleotide sequence: TGTGCCAGCAGCCCCTGGGACAGGGGAGGGACTGAAGCTTTCTTT. Encoded protein: CASSPWDRGGTEAFF.

This chain connects TRBV10-2 to TRBJ2-7; TRBD2 agrees at 13 bases. Germline V gene lookup returns CDR1 WSHSY and CDR2 SAAADI. This CDR3 is 14 amino acids long. The V gene end was trimmed by 9 bases and the J gene end by 7 bases; junction bases not matched to a gene: 9. The CDR3 here is CASRTSGSSGEQYF. CDR3 DNA: TGCGCCAGTAGGACTAGCGGGAGTTCAGGGGAGCAGTACTTC.

The J gene is TRBJ1-3, the V gene TRBV9, with D tentatively TRBD1 (6 bases). This CDR3 has 16 residues. The V and J ends lost 3 bases and 0 bases respectively, with 13 bases between them. Germline V gives CDR1 SGDLS, CDR2 YYNGEE. In DNA, the CDR3 is TGTGCCAGCAGCGCAGGGGACGCGAACTCTGGAAACACCATATATTTT. Its protein is CASSAGDANSGNTIYF.

This rearrangement joins TRBV4-2 to TRBJ2-7; 7 bases are shared with TRBD2. The CDR3 length is 15 residues. With 1 base clipped from V and 3 bases from J, the junction kept 6 bases outside the gene matches. In germline, CDR1 is LGHNA, CDR2 YNFKEQ. The chain's CDR3 is CASSQVSLADYEQYF. The CDR3 DNA is TGTGCCAGCAGCCAAGTGTCCCTAGCGGACTACGAGCAGTACTTC.